This T cell receptor beta chain was retrieved from a study of T cell repertoires in cytomegalovirus infection. Across the study: HLA-B-restricted CMV epitopes that are well studied, plus recently identified HLA-C-restricted ones, were used by the study. The public TCR beta signatures pointed to both CMV infection and matching HLA type.

From the reads, TCRdb called clonotypes with MiXCR, one entry per CDR3 protein. This table holds roughly 700,000 distinct CDR3 sequences, 30% to 35% found once. Study results and caveats: Adding up the frequency of public TCR beta families identified people who carried CMV plus the relevant HLA. Dominating the ex vivo response were HLA-C-restricted CMV-specific TCR beta clonotypes.

The CDR3 is 17 amino acids. The germline CDR1 and CDR2 sequences are SNHLY and FYNNEI. J gave up 9 bases and V 6 bases, and 17 bases lay outside the gene matches. Notes on this clonotype: Its specificity is unknown.

Sequencing used cultured PBMCs, obtained from culture after CMV antigen stimulation. The receptor was isolated from a human donor in good health (CMV status not recorded). Some clones in this sample may be carry-over from other donors' samples. The rearrangement links TRBV2 to TRBJ2-1; 10 positions agree with TRBD2. CDR3 bases: TGTGCCAGCAGCTCTTCGTTAGGAAGCGGGAGGGCCGCTGAGCAGTTCTTC. This codes for CASSSSLGSGRAAEQFF. Combining the CDR3 with reference TRBV2 and TRBJ2-1 gives the whole variable domain EPEVTQTPSHQVTQMGQEVILRCVPISNHLYFYWYRQILGQKVEFLVSFYNNEISEKSEIFDDQFSVERPDGSNFTLKIRSTKLEDSAMYFCASSSSLGSGRAAEQFFGPGTRLTVL.